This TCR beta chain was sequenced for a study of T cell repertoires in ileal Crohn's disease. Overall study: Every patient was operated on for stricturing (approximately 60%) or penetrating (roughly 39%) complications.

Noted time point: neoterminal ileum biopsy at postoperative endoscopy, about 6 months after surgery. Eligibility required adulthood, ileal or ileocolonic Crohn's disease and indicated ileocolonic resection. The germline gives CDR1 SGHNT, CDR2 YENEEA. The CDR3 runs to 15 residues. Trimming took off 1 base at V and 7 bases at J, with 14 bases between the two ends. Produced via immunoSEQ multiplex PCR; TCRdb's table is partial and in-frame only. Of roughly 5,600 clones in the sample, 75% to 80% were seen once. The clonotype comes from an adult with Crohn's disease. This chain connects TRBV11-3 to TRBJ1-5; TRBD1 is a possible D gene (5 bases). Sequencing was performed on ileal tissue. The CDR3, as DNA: TGTGCCAGCAGCTTAGGATTCGAAGGGGCCCAGCCCCAGCATTTT. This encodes CASSLGFEGAQPQHF.